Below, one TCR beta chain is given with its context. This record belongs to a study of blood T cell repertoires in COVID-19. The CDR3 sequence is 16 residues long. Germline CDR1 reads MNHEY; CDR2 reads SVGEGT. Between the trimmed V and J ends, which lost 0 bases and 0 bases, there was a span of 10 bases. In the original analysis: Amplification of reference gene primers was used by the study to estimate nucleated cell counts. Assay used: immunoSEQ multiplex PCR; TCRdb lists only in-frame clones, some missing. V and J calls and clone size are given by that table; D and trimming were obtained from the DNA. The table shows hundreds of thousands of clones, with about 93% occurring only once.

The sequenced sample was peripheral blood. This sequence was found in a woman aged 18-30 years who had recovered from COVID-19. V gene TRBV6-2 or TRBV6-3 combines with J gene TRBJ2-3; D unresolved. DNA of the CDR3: TGTGCCAGCAGTTACTCGACTTACGGGAGCACAGATACGCAGTATTTT. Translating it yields CASSYSTYGSTDTQYF.